Listed below are T cell receptor beta chains from one sample, sequenced in a study of T cell responses to AZD1222 COVID-19 vaccine. Some clones are missing from TCRdb's copy, which holds only in-frame ones; the method was immunoSEQ multiplex PCR. The sample has 100,000 to 150,000 clones; 85% are singletons. Sequencing was performed on peripheral blood, taken 28 days after the second AZD1222 dose. The receptors stem from an adult who received the AZD1222 COVID-19 vaccine. The CDR3 runs from the conserved cysteine through the conserved F or W. The D gene is left open where the match is weak. Only part of the rows carry a size: once, few, many, or a class if the clone is expanded.

j_call	v_call	clone_size	d_call	cdr3_aa	cdr3_nt
TRBJ2-7	TRBV12-3/TRBV12-4	.	.	CASSFIFPEQYF	TGTGCCAGCAGTTTTATCTTTCCGGAGCAGTACTTC
TRBJ2-5	TRBV5-1	.	.	CASSLAVRQETQYF	TGCGCCAGCAGCTTGGCTGTCAGACAAGAGACCCAGTACTTC
TRBJ1-6	TRBV7-9	.	.	CASSLVRATNDSPLHF	TGTGCCAGCAGCTTAGTGAGGGCTACCAACGATTCACCCCTCCACTTT
TRBJ2-2	TRBV5-6	.	TRBD1	CASSLAQGVGNTGELFF	TGTGCCAGCAGCTTGGCACAGGGGGTGGGAAACACCGGGGAGCTGTTTTTT
TRBJ2-7	TRBV7-9	.	.	CASSLVTGSYEQYF	TGTGCCAGCAGCTTAGTGACTGGGAGCTACGAGCAGTACTTC
TRBJ1-3	TRBV4-1	.	TRBD1	CASSQEGGQGFTGNTIYF	TGCGCCAGCAGCCAAGAAGGAGGACAGGGGTTCACTGGAAACACCATATATTTT
TRBJ2-7	TRBV12-3/TRBV12-4	.	.	CASSFVGEQYF	TGTGCCAGCAGTTTCGTGGGAGAGCAGTACTTC
TRBJ1-5	TRBV12-5	.	TRBD1	CASGQTGYSNQPQHF	TGTGCTAGTGGTCAGACAGGGTATAGCAATCAGCCCCAGCATTTT
TRBJ1-5	TRBV30	few	TRBD1	CAWSLSDRGRLNQPQHF	TGTGCCTGGAGTCTTTCGGACAGGGGAAGGTTGAATCAGCCCCAGCATTTT
TRBJ2-7	TRBV5-1	.	TRBD1	CASSLTTGGLSEQYF	TGCGCCAGCAGCTTGACGACAGGGGGATTAAGCGAGCAGTACTTC
TRBJ2-4	TRBV5-1	.	TRBD2	CASSLGTSGGIAKNIQYF	TGCGCCAGCAGCCTCGGGACTAGCGGGGGTATAGCCAAAAACATTCAGTACTTC
TRBJ2-1	TRBV27	.	TRBD2	CASRSGGGLMQFF	TGTGCCAGCAGGTCCGGCGGGGGTTTAATGCAGTTCTTC
TRBJ2-4	TRBV6-2/TRBV6-3	.	TRBD1	CASSYSLGQQAKNIQYF	TGTGCCAGCAGTTACTCCCTGGGACAGCAAGCCAAAAACATTCAGTACTTC
TRBJ1-1	TRBV6-5	.	.	CASSHQDPNTEAFF	TGTGCCAGCAGTCATCAAGACCCGAACACTGAAGCTTTCTTT
TRBJ2-7	TRBV19	.	TRBD1	CASSYDRASYEQYF	TGTGCCAGTAGTTATGACAGGGCCTCCTACGAGCAGTACTTC
TRBJ1-4	TRBV6-2/TRBV6-3	.	.	CASSYNGERAATNEKLFF	TGTGCCAGCAGTTACAATGGTGAAAGAGCTGCAACTAATGAAAAACTGTTTTTT